Detailed here is one TCR beta chain. Reverse transcription of extracted RNA yielded cDNA, which provided the sequencing template. The data were produced by immunoSEQ multiplex PCR, yet TCRdb's version contains in-frame clones alone and is incomplete. The data hold under 250,000 clones, with about 60% observed a single time. The length of the CDR3 is 14 residues. The germline V gene encodes CDR1 MNHEY and CDR2 SVGAGI. V was trimmed by 5 bases and J by 6 bases, leaving 16 bases between them. The data are from a study of CD8+ T cells in alopecia areata. Sequencing was performed on CD4+ T cells sorted from blood, taken at week 0. The rearrangement uses TRBV6-5 and TRBJ1-1; D might be TRBD1 (5 bases). This clonotype was obtained from a human donor with alopecia areata. For the CDR3, the DNA is TGTGCCAGCAGTGCGGACGGCCGGGGCGCTGAAGCTTTCTTT. Residues: CASSADGRGAEAFF.